Below, 27 T cell receptor beta chains from the same sample are listed, as sequenced in a study of T cell responses to AZD1222 COVID-19 vaccine. Assay: immunoSEQ multiplex PCR; the TCRdb copy retains only in-frame clones and omits some. The sample holds some 180,000 clones, almost 90% seen once. This material consisted of peripheral blood, taken on day 0 of AZD1222 vaccination. These receptors all come from an adult in good health.

The chain combines TRBV12-3 or TRBV12-4 with TRBJ1-6; no definite D call. The germline V and J ends were trimmed by 7 bases and 9 bases, with 13 bases remaining between them. The CDR3 totals 13 residues. The DNA for the CDR3 is TGTGCCAGCACGGGGAAGGAGGGTTCACCCCTCCACTTT. This encodes CASTGKEGSPLHF.

The chain has TRBV2 and TRBJ1-6, with 7 bases lining up with TRBD1. CDR3 length: 15 residues. Trimming took 6 bases from V and 5 from J; bases not matched to a gene: 7. Germline loops: CDR1 SNHLY, CDR2 FYNNEI. The CDR3 protein is CASRLRDRDNSPLHF. CDR3 DNA: TGTGCCAGCAGGCTCCGGGACAGAGATAATTCACCCCTCCACTTT.

The rearrangement links TRBV4-3 to TRBJ2-3; possible D gene TRBD1, 5 bases. Trimming pared 10 bases from V and 4 bases from J, leaving 15 bases between. CDR3 length: 13 amino acids. Germline-derived CDR1 and CDR2 are LGHNA and YSLEER. The CDR3 sequence: CATRGRASDTQYF. As DNA, the CDR3 is TGCGCCACCCGTGGCAGGGCATCAGATACGCAGTATTTT.

The CDR3 nucleotides read TGCGCCAGCAGCTTGGCAAGGCCCCCAGGGGGAACCTACGAGCAGTACTTC. Amino acids: CASSLARPPGGTYEQYF. The genes are TRBV5-1 and TRBJ2-7; TRBD1 agrees at 7 bases. The CDR3 is 17 amino acids. In germline, CDR1 is SGHRS, CDR2 YFSETQ. Trimming at V came to 0 bases and at J to 2 bases, leaving 11 bases not matched to a gene.

The chain employs TRBV10-3 and TRBJ1-3; D uncertain. From germline, CDR1 is ENHRY and CDR2 SYGVKD. This CDR3 comprises 13 residues. V lost 6 bases, J lost 1 base, and 7 bases lay in between. The CDR3 reads CAISSTSGNTIYF. The CDR3 nucleotides read TGTGCCATCAGCTCCACTTCTGGAAACACCATATATTTT.

The chain couples TRBV28 to TRBJ2-7, with TRBD1 matching 7 bases. Trimming cost V 3 bases and J 3 bases; bases outside gene matches: 17. CDR1 and CDR2 (germline): MDHEN, SYDVKM. CDR3 length: 18 residues. The CDR3: CASSLDRQGPPRDYEQYF. The CDR3 DNA follows: TGTGCCAGCAGTTTGGACCGACAGGGCCCTCCGAGGGACTACGAGCAGTACTTC.

The rearrangement uses TRBV30 and TRBJ2-2; D call uncertain. This CDR3 contains 15 residues. With 2 bases removed from V and 4 bases from J, the gap between germline ends came to 14 bases. Germline V lookup: CDR1 GTSNPN, CDR2 SVGIG (reference sequence). CDR3 sequence reads: CAWSLTRSGTGELFF. The CDR3 DNA reads as TGTGCCTGGAGTTTGACCCGGTCGGGCACCGGGGAGCTGTTTTTT.

The gene calls are TRBV6-6 and TRBJ1-3; no firm D call. Germline assignment: CDR1 MNHNY and CDR2 SVGAGI (reference sequence). The CDR3 is 15 amino acids. Deletions cut 7 bases from V and 0 bases from J, with 13 bases between. CDR3 residues: CASTQSIFSGNTIYF. The CDR3 bases are TGTGCCAGCACCCAGAGCATCTTCTCTGGAAACACCATATATTTT.

The chain uses TRBV10-3 and TRBJ2-5, with 7 bases fitting TRBD1. Germline V gene data show CDR1 as ENHRY and CDR2 as SYGVKD. The trim removed 4 bases at V and 5 bases at J, leaving 4 bases unmatched. The length of the CDR3 is 13 residues. The CDR3 here is CAISGGGRETQYF. The CDR3 bases are TGTGCCATCAGTGGAGGGGGCAGGGAGACCCAGTACTTC.

The J gene is TRBJ1-1, the V gene TRBV9, with 7 bases matching TRBD1. Germline assignment: CDR1 SGDLS and CDR2 YYNGEE. V was clipped by 4 bases and J by 1 base; unmatched bases: 7. CDR3 length equals 15 residues. The CDR3 coding sequence is TGTGCCAGCAGCACCCAGGGACAGAGGAACACTGAAGCTTTCTTT. Its translation is CASSTQGQRNTEAFF. Combining the CDR3 with reference TRBV9 and TRBJ1-1 gives the whole variable domain DSGVTQTPKHLITATGQRVTLRCSPRSGDLSVYWYQQSLDQGLQFLIQYYNGEERAKGNILERFSAQQFPDLHSELNLSSLELGDSALYFCASSTQGQRNTEAFFGQGTRLTVV.

The chain combines TRBV7-8 with TRBJ2-5, with TRBD1 as a possible D gene (6 bases). The germline V and J ends were trimmed by 2 bases and 5 bases, with 12 bases remaining between them. Germline lookup yields CDR1 SGHVS and CDR2 FQNEAQ. This CDR3 region has 14 residues. Here the CDR3 DNA reads TGTGCCAGCAGCTTATTCGGGACAAGTGAGACCCAGTACTTC. Protein sequence: CASSLFGTSETQYF.

This clone was counted a few times. In DNA, the CDR3 is TGTGCCAGCAGCACGGACAGGGTGTTGCATCAGCCCCAGCATTTT. Residues: CASSTDRVLHQPQHF. The chain carries TRBV7-9 and TRBJ1-5; 8 positions match TRBD1. With V trimmed by 5 bases and J by 5 bases, 8 bases remained unmatched. This CDR3 spans 15 amino acids. Germline V gene lookup returns CDR1 SEHNR and CDR2 FQNEAQ (reference sequence). The full variable domain, with the rest looked up from reference TRBV7-9 and TRBJ1-5, is DTGVSQNPRHKITKRGQNVTFRCDPISEHNRLYWYRQTLGQGPEFLTYFQNEAQLEKSRLLSDRFSAERPKGSFSTLEIQRTEQGDSAMYLCASSTDRVLHQPQHFGDGTRLSIL.

The CDR3 DNA is TGTGCCAGCAGCCCCACGGGACTAGCGGCTTCCTACGAGCAGTACTTC. Residues: CASSPTGLAASYEQYF. The V call is TRBV5-6, the J call TRBJ2-7; 11 bases are a match to TRBD2. Losses at the gene ends were 4 bases for V and 1 base for J; bases not matched to a gene: 7. Germline V gene sequence: CDR1 SGHDT, CDR2 YYEEEE. The CDR3 extends over 16 amino acids.

The J gene is TRBJ1-1, the V gene TRBV6-6; D not resolved. V lost 8 bases to trimming and J lost 0 bases, with 10 bases between them. Per the germline V gene, CDR1 is MNHNY and CDR2 is SVGAGI (reference sequence). This CDR3 contains 13 residues. CDR3 DNA sequence: TGTGCCAGCCGTCAGCGAATGAACACTGAAGCTTTCTTT. Its translation is CASRQRMNTEAFF.

The genes are TRBV5-6 and TRBJ2-1, with 15 bases aligning to TRBD2. V lost 5 bases, J lost 9 bases, and 9 bases stayed unmatched. The CDR3 has 16 amino acids. Germline V lookup: CDR1 SGHDT, CDR2 YYEEEE. CDR3 loop: CASRYRTSGRASEQFF. The CDR3 DNA is TGTGCCAGCAGGTACCGGACTAGCGGGAGGGCCTCTGAGCAGTTCTTC.

CDR3 sequence (DNA): TGTGCCAGCAGTTACGGGATCGAGCAGTACTTC. The encoded protein is CASSYGIEQYF. The gene calls are TRBV6-2 or TRBV6-3 and TRBJ2-7; the D is unclear. Germline V gene data show CDR1 as MNHEY and CDR2 as SVGEGT. CDR3 length: 11 residues. The V end lost 2 bases, the J end lost 6 bases, and 5 bases lay between the germline ends.

The chain recombines TRBV18 with TRBJ2-4; a possible D gene is TRBD2 (7 bases). The germline V gene encodes CDR1 KGHSH and CDR2 LQKENI. This CDR3 is built from 15 residues. The V gene lost 0 bases and the J gene lost 5 bases, with 11 bases spanning the gap. The CDR3 DNA follows: TGTGCCAGCTCACCACCGGGGGGGCGCCAAAACATTCAGTACTTC. Translated: CASSPPGGRQNIQYF.

The V call is TRBV6-5, the J call TRBJ2-7, with a tentative D call TRBD2 (5 bases). The CDR3 spans 11 residues. Trimming cost V 7 bases and J 6 bases, with 10 bases left between them. CDR1 is MNHEY and CDR2 is SVGAGI in the germline V gene. The CDR3 loop is CASKREGEQYF. The CDR3 nucleotides read TGTGCCAGCAAGAGGGAAGGCGAGCAGTACTTC.

This clone was recorded once. The genes are TRBV7-2 and TRBJ2-4; D is ambiguous. This CDR3 has 13 amino acids. The germline gives CDR1 SGHTA, CDR2 FQGNSA. The ends were cut back, 5 bases at V and 8 bases at J, with 13 bases in the middle. CDR3 sequence (DNA): TGTGCCAGCAGCACACAGATAAGAGACATTCAGTACTTC. Protein: CASSTQIRDIQYF.

J is TRBJ1-5 and V is TRBV25-1; 7 positions match TRBD1. V lost 8 bases to trimming and J lost 4 bases; unmatched junction nucleotides: 8. Germline-derived CDR1 and CDR2 are MGHDK and SYGVNS. This CDR3 contains 14 residues. The CDR3 loop reads CASCEQGWNQPQHF. The DNA of the CDR3 is TGTGCCAGCTGCGAACAGGGGTGGAATCAGCCCCAGCATTTT.

The CDR3 sequence is CASSLRTSGKVGELFF. CDR3 DNA sequence: TGTGCCAGCAGCCTCCGGACTAGCGGGAAAGTCGGGGAGCTGTTTTTT. J is TRBJ2-2 and V is TRBV3-1 (or the pseudogene TRBV3-2); 12 nucleotides match TRBD2. The CDR3 runs 16 residues. V was pared by 4 bases and J by 7 bases, with 7 bases of the junction left unmatched. Germline lookup yields CDR1 LGHDT and CDR2 YNNKEL (reference sequence).

This sequence joins TRBV18 and TRBJ1-2, with TRBD1 matching 7 bases. From germline, CDR1 is KGHSH and CDR2 LQKENI. The CDR3 spans 14 residues. The V and J ends lost 1 base and 7 bases, in that order; junction bases with no gene match: 6. In DNA, the CDR3 is TGTGCCAGCTCACCACGAATAGGGGGCGGTGGCTACACCTTC. This translates into CASSPRIGGGGYTF. The full variable domain, completed using reference TRBV18 and TRBJ1-2, is NAGVMQNPRHLVRRRGQEARLRCSPMKGHSHVYWYRQLPEEGLKFMVYLQKENIIDESGMPKERFSAEFPKEGPSILRIQQVVRGDSAAYFCASSPRIGGGGYTFGSGTRLTVV.

This chain joins TRBV28 and TRBJ2-4; no firm D call. V was clipped by 5 bases and J by 1 base, with 15 bases between them. This CDR3 comprises 16 residues. CDR1 is MDHEN, CDR2 SYDVKM, per germline. The CDR3 DNA reads as TGTGCCAGCAGTCCACCGGGCGCCGAGGCCAAAAACATTCAGTACTTC. Translating gives CASSPPGAEAKNIQYF.

This clone appeared once. The gene calls are TRBV27 and TRBJ1-1, with 10 bases matching TRBD1. Per germline, CDR1 MNHEY and CDR2 SMNVEV (reference sequence). The V and J ends lost 4 bases and 4 bases, in that order; junction bases with no gene match: 0. This CDR3 is built from 13 residues. The CDR3 sequence is CASSWDRGTEAFF. CDR3 nucleotides: TGTGCCAGCAGTTGGGACAGGGGCACTGAAGCTTTCTTT.

J is TRBJ1-1 and V is TRBV27, with 8 bases aligning to TRBD1. Germline loops: CDR1 MNHEY, CDR2 SMNVEV (reference sequence). The trim removed 5 bases at V and 1 base at J, leaving 15 bases unmatched. The CDR3 is made up of 18 amino acids. CDR3 in amino acids: CASSPRNRGGIGNTEAFF. The CDR3 DNA reads as TGTGCCAGCAGTCCGCGGAACAGGGGGGGAATAGGGAACACTGAAGCTTTCTTT.

The chain employs TRBV19 and TRBJ2-3; 7 nucleotides match TRBD1. Trimming removed 6 bases from V and 1 base from J; junction bases left unmatched: 7. Germline V gene sequence: CDR1 LNHDA, CDR2 SQIVND (reference sequence). The CDR3 has 15 amino acids. CDR3 region: CASSFITGGTDTQYF. The DNA of the CDR3 is TGTGCCAGTAGCTTCATTACAGGGGGCACAGATACGCAGTATTTT.

This chain joins TRBV6-5 and TRBJ2-3; D remains unclear. V lost 6 bases to trimming and J lost 2 bases, with 6 bases between them. Germline-derived CDR1 and CDR2 are MNHEY and SVGAGI. This CDR3 is built from 12 residues. CDR3 residues: CASRGFTDTQYF. The CDR3 nucleotides read TGTGCCAGCAGGGGATTCACAGATACGCAGTATTTT.